This TCR beta chain was sequenced during a study of CD8+ T cells in alopecia areata. Study conclusions and caveats: Scalp clonality and expanded CD8+ clones among the top 100 were significantly decreased by tofacitinib. Alopecia totalis/universalis scalp especially showed more expanded CD8+ clones than normal scalp.

Documented treatment: oral pan-JAK inhibitor, 5-10 mg twice daily. Lesional scalp tissue (obtained by punch biopsy) and peripheral blood were collected from alopecia areata patients. Sequencing templates came from extracted RNA that was reverse transcribed into cDNA. Assay: immunoSEQ multiplex PCR; the TCRdb copy retains only in-frame clones and omits some. The table shows some 190,000 clones, with more than 55% occurring only once. About this clone: No antigen is known for it.

V lost 4 bases and J lost 9, with 1 base in between. This CDR3 has 9 residues. Germline loops: CDR1 SNHLY, CDR2 FYNNEI. The chain has TRBV2 and TRBJ2-1; D remains unclear. The sequence was obtained from a human donor with alopecia areata. The sample in question was CD4+ T cells sorted from blood, obtained around week 50, from a patient treated with tofacitinib. This CDR3 reads CASSAEQFF. In nucleotides, the CDR3 is TGTGCCAGCAGTGCTGAGCAGTTCTTC.